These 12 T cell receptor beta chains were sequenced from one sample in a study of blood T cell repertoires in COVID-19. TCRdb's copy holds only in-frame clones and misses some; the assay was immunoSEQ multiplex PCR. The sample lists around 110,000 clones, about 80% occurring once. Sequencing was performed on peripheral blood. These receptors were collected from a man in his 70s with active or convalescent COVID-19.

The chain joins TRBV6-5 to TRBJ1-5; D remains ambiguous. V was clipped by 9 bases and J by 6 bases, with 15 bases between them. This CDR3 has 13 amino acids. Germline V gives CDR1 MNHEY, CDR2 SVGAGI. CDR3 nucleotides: TGTGCCAGTTCTCCACTTGGAGGTCAGCCCCAGCATTTT. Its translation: CASSPLGGQPQHF.

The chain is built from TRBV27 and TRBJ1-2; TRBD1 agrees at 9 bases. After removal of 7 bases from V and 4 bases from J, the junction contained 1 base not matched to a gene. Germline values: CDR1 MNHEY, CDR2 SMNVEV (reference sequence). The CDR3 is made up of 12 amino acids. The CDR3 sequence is CASKTGGYGYTF. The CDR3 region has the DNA TGTGCCAGCAAGACAGGGGGCTATGGCTACACCTTC.

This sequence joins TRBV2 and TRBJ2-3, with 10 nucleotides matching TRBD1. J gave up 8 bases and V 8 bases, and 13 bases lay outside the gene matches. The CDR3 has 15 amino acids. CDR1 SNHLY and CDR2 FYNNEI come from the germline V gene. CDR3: CASGLDRGPLGTQYF. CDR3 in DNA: TGTGCCAGCGGGCTAGACAGGGGGCCCCTTGGTACGCAGTATTTT.

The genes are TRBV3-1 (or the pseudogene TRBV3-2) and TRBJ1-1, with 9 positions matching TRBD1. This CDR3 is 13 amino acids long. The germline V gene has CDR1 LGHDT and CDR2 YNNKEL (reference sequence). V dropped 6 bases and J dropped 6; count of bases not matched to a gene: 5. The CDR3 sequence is CASRQGAWAEAFF. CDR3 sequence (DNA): TGTGCCAGCAGACAGGGGGCTTGGGCTGAAGCTTTCTTT.

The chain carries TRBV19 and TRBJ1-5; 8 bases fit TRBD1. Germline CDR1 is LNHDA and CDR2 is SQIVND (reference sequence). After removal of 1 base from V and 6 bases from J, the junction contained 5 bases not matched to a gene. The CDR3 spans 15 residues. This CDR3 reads CASSIGTGGFQPQHF. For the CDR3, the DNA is TGTGCCAGTAGTATAGGAACAGGGGGTTTTCAGCCCCAGCATTTT.

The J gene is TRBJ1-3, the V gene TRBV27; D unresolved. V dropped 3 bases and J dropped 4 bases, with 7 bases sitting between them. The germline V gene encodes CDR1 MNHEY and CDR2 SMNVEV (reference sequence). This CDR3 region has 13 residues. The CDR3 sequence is CASSFVGGNTIYF. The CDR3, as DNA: TGTGCCAGCAGTTTTGTCGGGGGAAACACCATATATTTT.

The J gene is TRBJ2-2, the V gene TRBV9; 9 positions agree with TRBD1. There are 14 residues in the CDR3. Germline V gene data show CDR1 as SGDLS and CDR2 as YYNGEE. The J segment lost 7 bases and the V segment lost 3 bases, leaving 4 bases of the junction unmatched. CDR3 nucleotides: TGTGCCAGCAGCGCGGGACAGGGTTACGGGGAGCTGTTTTTT. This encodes CASSAGQGYGELFF.

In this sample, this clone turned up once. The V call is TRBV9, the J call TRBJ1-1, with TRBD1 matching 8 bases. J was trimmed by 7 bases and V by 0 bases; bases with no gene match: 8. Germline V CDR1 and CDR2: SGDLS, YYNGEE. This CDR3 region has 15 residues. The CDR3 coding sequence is TGTGCCAGCAGCGTAGGAGTGGCCAGGGGGCTTGAAGCTTTCTTT. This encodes CASSVGVARGLEAFF.

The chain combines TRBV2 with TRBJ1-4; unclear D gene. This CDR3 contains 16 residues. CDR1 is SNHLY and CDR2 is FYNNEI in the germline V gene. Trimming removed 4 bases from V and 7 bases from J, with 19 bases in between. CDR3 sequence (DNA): TGTGCCAGCAGTGCCCTCCGGAGTGGGAGATCTGAAAAACTGTTTTTT. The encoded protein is CASSALRSGRSEKLFF.

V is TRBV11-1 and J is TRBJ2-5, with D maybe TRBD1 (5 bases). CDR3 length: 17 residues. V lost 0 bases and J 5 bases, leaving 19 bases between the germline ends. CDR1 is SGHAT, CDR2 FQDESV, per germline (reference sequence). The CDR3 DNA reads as TGTGCCAGCAGCTTAGCGGTGCAGACAGAGCTGGGGGAGACCCAGTACTTC. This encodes CASSLAVQTELGETQYF.

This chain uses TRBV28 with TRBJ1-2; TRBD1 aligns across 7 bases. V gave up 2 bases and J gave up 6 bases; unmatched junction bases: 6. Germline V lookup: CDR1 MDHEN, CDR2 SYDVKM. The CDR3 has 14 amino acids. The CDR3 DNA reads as TGTGCCAGCAGTTTAAGAGCGACAGGGCATGGCTACACCTTC. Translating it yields CASSLRATGHGYTF.

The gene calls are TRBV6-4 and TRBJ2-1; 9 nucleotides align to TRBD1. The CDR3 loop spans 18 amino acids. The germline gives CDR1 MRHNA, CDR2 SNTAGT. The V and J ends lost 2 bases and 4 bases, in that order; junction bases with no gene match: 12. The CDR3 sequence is CASSDDRGNYTSYNEQFF. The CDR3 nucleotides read TGTGCCAGCAGTGACGACAGGGGGAACTATACTTCTTACAATGAGCAGTTCTTC.